This TCR beta chain was captured by sequencing in a study of T cell repertoires in cytomegalovirus infection. Study overall: Matching HLA type, along with CMV infection, was indicated by public TCR beta signatures.

Study-wide findings and caveats: The study found HLA-C-restricted CMV-specific TCR beta clonotypes dominating the ex vivo response. Individuals carrying CMV plus the relevant HLA were identified by cumulative frequency of public TCR beta families.

A single record per CDR3 protein comes from TCRdb applying MiXCR to the reads. The sample contains about 700,000 distinct CDR3 sequences, 33% of which appear only once. Comment on this clonotype: Its antigen is unidentified. The germline gene is not matched at one end of the junction; a read error may be the cause.

Source: cultured PBMCs, taken from culture after CMV antigen stimulation. This TCR came from a human donor in good health (CMV status not recorded). Some clones in this sample may be carry-over from other donors' samples.

The CDR3 is CASSFGGESYNEQIF. The CDR3 nucleotides are TGTGCCAGCAGCTTTGGGGGGGAATCTTACAATGAGCAGATCTTC. The chain joins TRBV5-6 to TRBJ2-1; TRBD2 agrees at 7 bases. CDR1 and CDR2 from the germline V gene are SGHDT and YYEEEE. The CDR3 is 15 residues long.